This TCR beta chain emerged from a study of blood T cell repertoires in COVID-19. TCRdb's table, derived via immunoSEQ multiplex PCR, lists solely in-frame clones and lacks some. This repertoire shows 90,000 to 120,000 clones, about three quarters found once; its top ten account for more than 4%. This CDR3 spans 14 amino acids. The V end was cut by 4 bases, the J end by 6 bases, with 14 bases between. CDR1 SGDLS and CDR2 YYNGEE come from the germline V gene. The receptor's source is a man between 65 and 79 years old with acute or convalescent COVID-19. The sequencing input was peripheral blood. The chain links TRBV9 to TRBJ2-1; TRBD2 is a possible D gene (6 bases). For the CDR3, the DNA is TGTGCCAGCAGCCCCCGGGACTTTGCCAATGAGCAGTTCTTC. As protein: CASSPRDFANEQFF.